The 18 T cell receptor beta chains below come from one sample, sequenced in a study of T cells in Graves' hyperthyroidism and ophthalmopathy. TCR beta CDR3 region amplification was performed from RNA transcripts. HTBI primers were the set used in a first-round RT-PCR of the TCR CDR3. TCRdb analysed the multiplex PCR reads with MiXCR anew, one entry per CDR3 protein. The sample contains approximately 400,000 distinct CDR3 sequences, approximately 14% of which appear only once. Sequenced: blood. These receptors all come from a woman between 18 and 29 years old with Graves' hyperthyroidism.

This clonotype was seen at least ten times. The genes are TRBV2 and TRBJ1-6, with 8 positions matching TRBD1. After removal of 6 bases from V and 7 bases from J, the junction contained 2 bases not matched to a gene. This CDR3 spans 13 amino acids. Looked up from germline, CDR1 is SNHLY and CDR2 is FYNNEI. CDR3 in DNA: TGTGCCAGCAGGGGACAGGAGAATTCACCCCTCCACTTT. Encoded protein: CASRGQENSPLHF.

The V gene is TRBV7-2, the J gene TRBJ2-7; D unclear. There are 14 residues in the CDR3. Trimming took 1 base from V and 0 from J, leaving 7 bases between them. Germline CDR1 is SGHTA and CDR2 is FQGNSA. For the CDR3, the DNA is TGTGCCAGCAGCTTAGGAGTCTTCTCCTACGAGCAGTACTTC. Protein product: CASSLGVFSYEQYF.

To note about this clonotype: This sequence may be a read error, since a much larger clone differs from it by one base. The chain joins TRBV28 to TRBJ2-7; 7 positions match TRBD1. In germline, CDR1 is MDHEN, CDR2 SYDVKM. This CDR3 has 15 residues. CDR3 loop: CASSFPGQSSCEQYF. The CDR3 DNA is TGTGCCAGCAGTTTCCCGGGACAGAGCTCCTGCGAGCAGTACTTC.

This clonotype was observed a few times. The chain uses TRBV20-1 and TRBJ1-4; TRBD1 agrees at 9 bases. V dropped 5 bases and J dropped 8; count of bases not matched to a gene: 6. This CDR3 contains 13 residues. Germline assignment: CDR1 DFQATT and CDR2 SNEGSKA (reference sequence). CDR3 DNA sequence: TGCAGTGCTCTGGGGGACAGGGACGAAAAACTGTTTTTT. As protein: CSALGDRDEKLFF.

This clonotype was seen repeatedly, ten times or more. This rearrangement joins TRBV20-1 to TRBJ1-1, with a weak D call TRBD1 (5 bases). V lost 4 bases to trimming and J lost 2 bases, with 11 bases between them. The length of the CDR3 is 13 residues. CDR1 is DFQATT and CDR2 is SNEGSKA in the germline V gene (reference sequence). CDR3 sequence reads: CSANFGGNTEAFF. In DNA, the CDR3 is TGCAGTGCTAATTTTGGGGGAAACACTGAAGCTTTCTTT.

Note on this clonotype: A read error may be the cause here, since a much bigger clone is one base away. The CDR3 DNA sequence: TGCAGCGTTGATCCGGAGGTGAGACAATACCCCCGCTCCTACAATGAGCAGTTCTTC. Translating gives CSVDPEVRQYPRSYNEQFF. V and J are TRBV29-1 and TRBJ2-1, with D perhaps TRBD2 (5 bases). CDR1 and CDR2 from the germline V gene are SQVTM and ANQGSEA. The CDR3 loop spans 19 amino acids. Deletions cut 3 bases from V and 0 bases from J, with 24 bases between.

This clonotype was recorded a few times. The CDR3 region has the DNA TGTGCCATCACCGGGGAGCCTGGAAACACCATATATTTT. Its protein product is CAITGEPGNTIYF. This chain connects TRBV10-3 to TRBJ1-3, with no clear D. Germline V CDR1 and CDR2: ENHRY, SYGVKD. The CDR3 is 13 amino acids. Trimming took off 7 bases at V and 2 bases at J, with 9 bases between the two ends.

A word on this clonotype: Being one base from a much bigger clone, this may be a read error. V gene TRBV6-5 combines with J gene TRBJ2-1; D not certain. Germline assignment: CDR1 MNHEY and CDR2 SVGAGI. This CDR3 spans 15 amino acids. CDR3 residues: CVSSYTEILGNEQFF. CDR3 bases: TGTGTCAGCAGTTACACAGAAATATTGGGCAATGAGCAGTTCTTC.

This clonotype has more than one count but fewer than ten. The chain is built from TRBV12-3 or TRBV12-4 and TRBJ2-3; D is perhaps TRBD2 (6 bases). CDR3 length: 14 amino acids. Trimming took off 8 bases at V and 0 bases at J, with 12 bases between the two ends. The CDR3 sequence is CASLRGGSTDTQYF. The DNA for the CDR3 is TGTGCCAGCCTCCGTGGGGGGAGCACAGATACGCAGTATTTT.

This clonotype occurred many times. The chain employs TRBV2 and TRBJ1-2, with D maybe TRBD1 (6 bases). This CDR3 is 12 amino acids long. V was clipped by 7 bases and J by 6 bases, with 12 bases between them. Germline V gives CDR1 SNHLY, CDR2 FYNNEI. CDR3 bases: TGTGCCAGCAACTCAGGGGATGATGGCTACACCTTC. Translation: CASNSGDDGYTF.

This clonotype has only a few counts. The gene calls are TRBV19 and TRBJ2-1; 12 bases are shared with TRBD2. The CDR3 runs to 16 residues. Germline V CDR1 and CDR2: LNHDA, SQIVND (reference sequence). After removal of 3 bases from V and 6 bases from J, the junction contained 6 bases not matched to a gene. The CDR3 sequence is CASSIASTSGSNEQFF. CDR3 DNA: TGTGCCAGTAGTATCGCATCGACTAGCGGGAGCAATGAGCAGTTCTTC.

In its sample, this clonotype was seen many times. The V and J genes are TRBV7-2 and TRBJ2-5, with TRBD2 matching 12 bases. The CDR3 is made up of 18 amino acids. Germline V gives CDR1 SGHTA, CDR2 FQGNSA. Trimming cost V 5 bases and J 2 bases; bases outside gene matches: 12. CDR3 loop: CASSLTSGGRRMQETQYF. In DNA, the CDR3 is TGTGCCAGCAGCCTCACTAGCGGGGGGCGCAGGATGCAAGAGACCCAGTACTTC. The complete variable domain, with remaining parts taken from reference TRBV7-2 and TRBJ2-5, reads GAGVSQSPSNKVTEKGKDVELRCDPISGHTALYWYRQSLGQGLEFLIYFQGNSAPDKSGLPSDRFSAERTGGSVSTLTIQRTQQEDSAVYLCASSLTSGGRRMQETQYFGPGTRLLVL.

The chain combines TRBV7-3 with TRBJ2-1, with 10 bases aligning to TRBD2. V was clipped by 5 bases and J by 8 bases; unmatched bases: 9. This CDR3 comprises 15 residues. CDR1 is SGHTA, CDR2 FQGTGA, per germline. The CDR3 is CASSDVAGGVDEQFF. The CDR3 region has the DNA TGTGCCAGCAGCGATGTAGCGGGAGGTGTCGATGAGCAGTTCTTC.

This clonotype was seen many times. The chain uses TRBV5-5 and TRBJ2-3; TRBD2 might be the D (5 bases). The germline V gene encodes CDR1 SGHKS and CDR2 YYEKEE (reference sequence). The CDR3 is 15 amino acids. Trimming shortened V by 7 bases and J by 2 bases, and 17 bases separated the two germline ends. CDR3 region: CASQTPGIFTDTQYF. The CDR3 DNA follows: TGTGCCAGCCAAACCCCCGGGATCTTCACAGATACGCAGTATTTT.

This clonotype has ten or more counts. The genes are TRBV12-3 or TRBV12-4 and TRBJ2-1; D perhaps matches TRBD1 (5 bases). This CDR3 is 16 amino acids long. V was clipped by 5 bases and J by 10 bases, with 24 bases between them. CDR3: CASSDPAGRGLQEQFF. For the CDR3, the DNA is TGTGCCAGCAGTGACCCCGCAGGGCGAGGTTTGCAGGAGCAGTTCTTC.

This clonotype was counted at least ten times. The rearrangement links TRBV24-1 to TRBJ1-5; D perhaps matches TRBD1 (5 bases). Germline loops: CDR1 KGHDR, CDR2 SFDVKD. The V gene lost 4 bases and the J gene lost 2 bases, with 11 bases spanning the gap. This CDR3 has 15 amino acids. This chain's CDR3 is CATSEDSSGNQPQHF. DNA for the CDR3: TGTGCCACCAGTGAAGACAGTTCAGGCAATCAGCCCCAGCATTTT.

CDR3 in amino acids: CASSFTSGRYYNEQFF. The CDR3 region has the DNA TGTGCCAGCAGCTTCACTAGCGGGAGGTACTACAATGAGCAGTTCTTC. The chain employs TRBV7-2 and TRBJ2-1, with 12 bases identical to TRBD2. V lost 3 bases, J lost 3 bases, and 3 bases stayed unmatched. This CDR3 has 16 residues. Germline V gene lookup returns CDR1 SGHTA and CDR2 FQGNSA.

This clonotype was observed a few times. V usage is TRBV5-1 and J usage is TRBJ1-1; 12 bases fit TRBD1. Germline values: CDR1 SGHRS, CDR2 YFSETQ. The CDR3 is 15 amino acids. V trimming: 4 bases; J trimming: 10 bases; junction bases outside the gene matches: 11. In DNA form, the CDR3 reads TGCGCCAGCAGCCTCCGGGACAGGGGGCTTTATAGAGCTTTCTTT. It yields the protein CASSLRDRGLYRAFF.